This paragraph covers one T cell receptor beta chain sequence. This clone turned up a few times. The target of this receptor is not known. The record has no base qualities; no much larger clone is one base away. After PBMCs were isolated by density centrifugation and stained for CD3, CD4 and CD8, a FACSAria was used to sort CD4+ and CD8+ T cells. Unaffected controls provided scalp biopsies and blood samples. This sample was included in a study of CD8+ T cells in alopecia areata (dated by TCRdb to the late 2010s). For the wider study: High-throughput TCRbeta sequencing was used to examine T cell clonal expansion in alopecia areata in both the C3H/HeJ mouse model and human patients. Scalp tissue and sorted CD4+ and CD8+ peripheral blood T cells from patchy and totalis/universalis alopecia areata patients and from healthy controls were covered by human TCRbeta sequencing. Scalp clonality was compared across normal scalp (n=4), patchy alopecia areata scalp (n=8), and alopecia totalis/universalis scalp (n=8). RNA was obtained with the PAXgene miRNA kit for fixed scalp, the miRNeasy kit for PBMCs, and the RNeasy kit for mouse skin. immunoSEQ multiplex PCR using 35 Vbeta forward primers and 13 Jbeta reverse primers was used to amplify TCRbeta CDR3 regions.

Receptor libraries were prepared by the immunoSEQ multiplex PCR assay. For TCR sequencing, RNA was extracted from every sample and reverse transcribed into cDNA to serve as template. SuperScript III was used to make first-strand cDNA, primed with a 2:1 mix of oligo-dT and random hexamers. Amplification bias was assessed with a synthetic immune receptor repertoire, and residual bias was removed computationally. Processing in the source paper ran as follows. After raw reads were preprocessed to remove errors, the CDR3 was defined following IMGT conventions as running from the conserved cysteine to phenylalanine. To get clonality, Shannon entropy was normalized by log2 of the number of productive unique TCRs and the result was subtracted from 1. Whether scalp clones were CD4 or CD8 was inferred by matching scalp TCRbeta sequences against CD4 and CD8 repertoires sorted from blood. The table comes from immuneACCESS by way of TCRdb, which keeps in-frame sequences with V and J called. Part of the clones is missing from these tables; in studies checked, under half for an unresolved V gene and the rest for unknown reasons. The V and J calls and the clone size are those of that table, but D and trimming were determined from the DNA. The sample table holds about 200,000 clones, of which more than 55% were seen once. The ten largest make up roughly 5.3% of the sample.

As encoded in the germline V gene, CDR1 is SQVTM while CDR2 is ANQGSEA. Including cysteine and phenylalanine, the CDR3 has 13 amino acids. Only CDR3 DNA remains: 39 bases, in frame from the first base. V gives up 5 bases and J gives up 4 bases, and the segment between their germline ends measures 14 bases. Study-wide conclusions, independent of this receptor: Unlike mouse skin, which is dominated by gammadelta T cells, normal human skin has resident alphabeta T cells that are also sequenced, and this complicates analysis of the scalp TCR repertoire. Shared TCR sequences between patients were less evident than in mice, which may be partly attributable to HLA diversity in the patient population. Higher clonality and more expanded CD8+ clones were observed in lesional scalp than in normal scalp, particularly in alopecia totalis/universalis, a finding suggestive of antigenic drive.

This chain is built from TRBV29-1 and TRBJ1-2; TRBD1 might be the D gene, on 6 matching bases. This receptor was identified in a human donor in good health. Sequencing was performed on CD8+ T cells sorted from blood. The DNA reads as follows: TGCAGCGTTCTGATGGACAGCTTCTATGGCTACACCTTC. This gives the protein CSVLMDSFYGYTF.